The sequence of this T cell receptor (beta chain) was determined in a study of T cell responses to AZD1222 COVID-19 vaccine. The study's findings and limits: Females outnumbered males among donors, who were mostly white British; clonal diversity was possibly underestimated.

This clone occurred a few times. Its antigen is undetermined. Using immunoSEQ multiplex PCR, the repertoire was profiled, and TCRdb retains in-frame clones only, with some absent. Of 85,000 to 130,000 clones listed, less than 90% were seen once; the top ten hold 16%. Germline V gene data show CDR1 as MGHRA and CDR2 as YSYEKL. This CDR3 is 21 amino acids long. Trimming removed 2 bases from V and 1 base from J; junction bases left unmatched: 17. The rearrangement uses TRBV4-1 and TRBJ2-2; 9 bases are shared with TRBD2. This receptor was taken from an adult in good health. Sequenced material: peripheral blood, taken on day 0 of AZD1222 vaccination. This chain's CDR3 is CASSQLMGASGVTGNTGELFF. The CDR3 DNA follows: TGCGCCAGCAGCCAACTGATGGGGGCTAGCGGGGTTACAGGGAACACCGGGGAGCTGTTTTTT.